These 20 T cell receptor beta chains were all obtained from the same sample, sequenced in a study of T-cell memory formation after mild COVID-19. TCRdb redid the calling of the 5' RACE reads with MiXCR, one entry per CDR3 protein. The table has roughly 300,000 distinct CDR3 sequences, approximately 8.4% seen once; the top ten hold about 20%. The sample was PBMCs or a T cell subset sorted from them (not recorded which). These receptors were collected from a young man who had mild COVID-19 (a few samples of this study predate the infection). Cell type and time point are not known.

The chain has TRBV7-8 and TRBJ2-3; a possible D gene is TRBD2 (7 bases). Germline-derived CDR1 and CDR2 are SGHVS and FQNEAQ. Deletions cut 1 base from V and 1 base from J, with 12 bases between. CDR3 length: 16 amino acids. CDR3 sequence: CASSLVAGARTDTQYF. The CDR3 bases are TGTGCCAGCAGCTTAGTGGCGGGGGCACGCACAGATACGCAGTATTTT.

The V and J genes are TRBV4-3 and TRBJ1-2; 9 nucleotides agree with TRBD1. Trimming cost V 0 bases and J 5 bases; bases outside gene matches: 7. CDR3 length equals 16 residues. The germline gives CDR1 LGHNA, CDR2 YSLEER. CDR3 DNA sequence: TGCGCCAGCAGCCAAGAGGCCGGGACAGGGTCTTATGGCTACACCTTC. It encodes CASSQEAGTGSYGYTF.

The sample holds many counts of this clonotype. This chain joins TRBV5-5 and TRBJ2-1; a possible D gene is TRBD1 (5 bases). V lost 4 bases and J 2 bases, leaving 10 bases between the germline ends. CDR3 length equals 14 residues. CDR1 is SGHKS, CDR2 YYEKEE, per germline (reference sequence). CDR3 protein: CASSHWGPYNEQFF. The DNA for the CDR3 is TGTGCCAGCAGCCACTGGGGCCCCTACAATGAGCAGTTCTTC.

The rearrangement uses TRBV4-1 and TRBJ2-2; 9 bases match TRBD1. J lost 3 bases, V lost 2 bases, and 7 bases had no gene match. CDR3 length equals 17 residues. The germline CDR1 and CDR2 sequences are MGHRA and YSYEKL. The CDR3 bases are TGCGCCAGCAGCCAACCGACCCGACAGGGGGACACCGGGGAGCTGTTTTTT. This translates into CASSQPTRQGDTGELFF.

This chain connects TRBV11-2 to TRBJ2-1; D may be TRBD2 (5 bases). The length of the CDR3 is 15 residues. Trimming left V 2 bases short and J 6 bases short, with 14 bases between. The germline gives CDR1 SGHAT, CDR2 FQNNGV. The CDR3 nucleotides are TGTGCCAGCAGCTTAATCATGGGGAGTCGCAATGAGCAGTTCTTC. Its translation: CASSLIMGSRNEQFF.

This clonotype was seen only a few times. The chain recombines TRBV7-8 with TRBJ2-7, with D possibly TRBD2 on 7 matching bases. The germline CDR1 and CDR2 sequences are SGHVS and FQNEAQ. The CDR3 extends over 16 amino acids. V was clipped by 5 bases and J by 0 bases, with 17 bases between them. As DNA, the CDR3 is TGTGCCAGCAGCGGGGGCTGGCGGGGGCACTCCTACGAGCAGTACTTC. Protein product: CASSGGWRGHSYEQYF.

The chain recombines TRBV12-3 or TRBV12-4 with TRBJ1-4; D possibly corresponds to TRBD1 (5 bases). This CDR3 is built from 17 residues. Trimming took 3 bases from V and 4 from J, leaving 18 bases between them. The CDR3 protein is CASSFMGEGTLNEKLFF. In DNA form, the CDR3 reads TGTGCCAGCAGTTTTATGGGGGAGGGGACTCTTAATGAAAAACTGTTTTTT.

V is TRBV28 and J is TRBJ2-1; D may be TRBD1 (5 bases). The CDR3 sequence is 14 residues long. Germline values: CDR1 MDHEN, CDR2 SYDVKM. V lost 6 bases and J lost 2, with 11 bases in between. The CDR3 coding sequence is TGTGCCAGCAGGACAGCGAGCCCCTACAATGAGCAGTTCTTC. Its translation: CASRTASPYNEQFF.

This rearrangement joins TRBV4-1 to TRBJ1-6; D gene ambiguous. The CDR3 extends over 13 amino acids. Trimming left V 0 bases short and J 9 bases short, with 6 bases between. Per germline, CDR1 MGHRA and CDR2 YSYEKL. The CDR3: CASSQDWGSPLHF. The CDR3 DNA reads as TGCGCCAGCAGCCAAGATTGGGGTTCACCCCTCCACTTT.

The rearrangement uses TRBV7-9 and TRBJ1-1; 7 positions match TRBD1. This CDR3 contains 13 residues. Germline trimming cut 4 bases from V and 3 bases from J; bases unmatched to any gene: 2. CDR1 SEHNR and CDR2 FQNEAQ come from the germline V gene (reference sequence). The CDR3 protein is CASSSRGYTEAFF. CDR3 bases: TGTGCCAGCAGCTCCAGGGGGTACACTGAAGCTTTCTTT.

This rearrangement joins TRBV11-3 to TRBJ2-1; 9 bases line up with TRBD2. The CDR3 is 14 amino acids. Unmatched junction bases numbered 4, after V lost 5 bases and J lost 5 bases. CDR1 and CDR2 (germline): SGHNT, YENEEA. CDR3 nucleotide sequence: TGTGCCAGCAGCACACCTAGCGGGGACAATGAGCAGTTCTTC. Translated: CASSTPSGDNEQFF.

The chain uses TRBV24-1 and TRBJ1-2; 10 bases map to TRBD1. The length of the CDR3 is 13 residues. Germline V CDR1 and CDR2: KGHDR, SFDVKD. After removal of 4 bases from V and 6 bases from J, the junction contained 1 base not matched to a gene. CDR3 bases: TGTGCCACCAGTGAAGGGACAGGGGATGGCTACACCTTC. Its protein product is CATSEGTGDGYTF.

The table lists this clonotype with a few counts. The chain combines TRBV5-4 with TRBJ2-3, with D perhaps matching TRBD2 (6 bases). Germline V gene data show CDR1 as SGHNT and CDR2 as YYREEE (reference sequence). The CDR3 extends over 18 amino acids. Trimming took 4 bases from V and 0 from J, leaving 21 bases between them. CDR3: CASSLQITGTGSTDTQYF. Here the CDR3 DNA reads TGTGCCAGCAGCCTGCAGATCACCGGGACTGGTAGCACAGATACGCAGTATTTT.

This clonotype was seen a handful of times. The chain combines TRBV7-9 with TRBJ1-6; D gene uncertain. The V and J ends lost 4 bases and 10 bases respectively, with 8 bases between them. Germline-derived CDR1 and CDR2 are SEHNR and FQNEAQ (reference sequence). The CDR3 runs to 12 residues. The CDR3 reads CASSSDLSPLHF. In DNA form, the CDR3 reads TGTGCCAGCAGCTCGGATCTGTCACCCCTCCACTTT.

V usage is TRBV6-2 or TRBV6-3 and J usage is TRBJ2-2; 7 bases match TRBD2. Unmatched junction bases numbered 8, after V lost 2 bases and J lost 2 bases. Per germline, CDR1 MNHEY and CDR2 SVGEGT. This CDR3 is 17 amino acids long. The CDR3 protein is CASSYPAEGLNTGELFF. CDR3 nucleotide sequence: TGTGCCAGCAGTTACCCCGCGGAGGGACTAAACACCGGGGAGCTGTTTTTT.

The chain is built from TRBV5-1 and TRBJ2-3; TRBD1 agrees at 7 bases. From germline, CDR1 is SGHRS and CDR2 YFSETQ. The CDR3 contains 12 residues. The J segment lost 5 bases and the V segment lost 4 bases, leaving 1 base of the junction unmatched. The CDR3 here is CASSRQGDTQYF. CDR3 bases: TGCGCCAGCAGCCGACAGGGAGATACGCAGTATTTT.

The chain is built from TRBV7-9 and TRBJ2-2; 7 bases fit TRBD1. The germline gives CDR1 SEHNR, CDR2 FQNEAQ (reference sequence). J lost 6 bases, V lost 5 bases, and 12 bases had no gene match. The length of the CDR3 is 16 residues. DNA of the CDR3: TGTGCCAGCAGCCCTGCAATACAGGGGCCAGCCGGGGAGCTGTTTTTT. Protein product: CASSPAIQGPAGELFF.

V and J are TRBV14 and TRBJ2-1; D remains ambiguous. CDR1 is SGHDN, CDR2 FVKESK, per germline. Trimming removed 4 bases at V and 6 bases at J, with 22 bases between. The CDR3 spans 17 residues. This CDR3 reads CASSLGQTPRSVNEQFF. Written as DNA, the CDR3 is TGTGCCAGCAGCCTAGGGCAGACACCGCGGTCGGTCAATGAGCAGTTCTTC.

This clonotype appeared many times. The rearrangement links TRBV6-5 to TRBJ2-2; D is unresolved. This CDR3 region has 16 residues. Germline loops: CDR1 MNHEY, CDR2 SVGAGI. V gave up 2 bases and J gave up 2 bases, with 12 bases separating them. This CDR3 is CASSYRGPANTGELFF. CDR3 in DNA: TGTGCCAGCAGTTACCGAGGACCCGCCAACACCGGGGAGCTGTTTTTT.

Many counts were recorded for this clonotype. The CDR3, as DNA: TGTGCCAGCAGGCCCGGGACTAGCGGCCCCTACAATGAGCAGTTCTTC. Protein sequence: CASRPGTSGPYNEQFF. The chain combines TRBV12-3 or TRBV12-4 with TRBJ2-1; 11 bases are shared with TRBD2. This CDR3 spans 16 amino acids. Trimming cost V 6 bases and J 2 bases; bases outside gene matches: 6.